The rows below give T cell receptor beta chains drawn from one sample of a study of shared clonotypes between healthy human individuals. TCRdb keeps only in-frame clones here, not all; method: immunoSEQ multiplex PCR. The data contain millions of clones, approximately 94% of them singletons. The sequenced sample was naive CD8+ T cells from PBMCs. Receptors originate from a man between 18 and 35 years old in good health. Some clones in this sample may be carry-over from other donors' samples. Both conserved end residues are part of each CDR3.

j_gene | v_gene | CDR3aa
TRBJ2-7 | TRBV15 | CATTEPGQGYEQYF
TRBJ1-5 | TRBV6-1 | CASSEWWQEGNQPQHF
TRBJ1-3 | TRBV9 | CASSDEESSGNTIYF
TRBJ2-7 | TRBV5-1 | CASSLWDASYEQYF
TRBJ2-1 | TRBV10-1 | CASSTAGHGSSYNEQFF
TRBJ2-7 | TRBV7-7 | CASSPGTAGYEQYF
TRBJ2-5 | TRBV2 | CASSGQGRETQYF
TRBJ2-7 | TRBV7-8 | CASSVISGQLYEQYF
TRBJ2-5 | TRBV7-9 | CASRSQPRGQETQYF
TRBJ2-2 | TRBV7-2 | CASGGRPPHTGELFF
TRBJ2-7 | TRBV29-1 | CSVLAGASSYEQYF
TRBJ2-3 | TRBV7-6 | CASSLAEGGSTDTQYF
TRBJ2-7 | TRBV11-2 | CASSLGLADPYEQYF
TRBJ2-7 | TRBV10-1 | CASSDRGVRAYEQYF
TRBJ2-6 | TRBV7-2 | CASSLVGIGRISGANVLTF
TRBJ2-3 | TRBV2 | CASPPGGRSTDTQYF
TRBJ2-7 | TRBV10-3 | CAISEKGAGEQYF